The 18 T cell receptor beta chains reported below all come from one sample, sequenced in a study of technical replicates of blood from a few donors. Clones were read by immunoSEQ multiplex PCR, and TCRdb kept only the in-frame ones, dropping some. In the table there are roughly 90,000 clones, approximately 96% of which are singletons. Sequencing input: T cells isolated from PBMCs. The origin of the receptors is a human donor in good health.

This chain links TRBV4-2 with TRBJ2-1; TRBD2 might be the D (5 bases). From germline, CDR1 is LGHNA and CDR2 YNFKEQ. The CDR3 spans 15 residues. Trimming stripped 0 bases from V and 8 bases from J, with 14 bases between. CDR3 amino acids: CASSQEPEAYHEQFF. The CDR3 DNA follows: TGTGCCAGCAGCCAAGAACCGGAGGCTTATCATGAGCAGTTCTTC.

The CDR3 reads CAWSVSVSEAFF. The CDR3 nucleotides are TGTGCCTGGAGTGTCTCGGTTTCGGAAGCTTTCTTT. The chain carries TRBV30 and TRBJ1-1; no firm D call. Germline CDR1 is GTSNPN and CDR2 is SVGIG (reference sequence). CDR3 length: 12 residues. Trimming removed 0 bases at V and 8 bases at J, with 10 bases between. Full variable domain (rest looked up from reference TRBV30 and TRBJ1-1): SQTIHQWPATLVQPVGSPLSLECTVEGTSNPNLYWYRQAAGRGLQLLFYSVGIGQISSEVPQNLSASRPQDRQFILSSKKLLLSDSGFYLCAWSVSVSEAFFGQGTRLTVV.

The V and J genes are TRBV5-4 and TRBJ1-2; D is uncertain. CDR3 size: 13 residues. V was trimmed by 1 base and J by 8 bases, leaving 12 bases between them. In germline, CDR1 is SGHNT, CDR2 YYREEE (reference sequence). For the CDR3, the DNA is TGTGCCAGCAGCTTGTTGGCGGGCGGGGGCTACACCTTC. Protein product: CASSLLAGGGYTF.

This chain uses TRBV5-1 with TRBJ2-7; the match to TRBD1 covers 10 bases. Germline V gene lookup returns CDR1 SGHRS and CDR2 YFSETQ. This CDR3 is 17 amino acids long. The V and J ends lost 3 bases and 2 bases, in that order; junction bases with no gene match: 11. The CDR3 nucleotides are TGCGCCAGCAGCTCAGATCCCGGGACAGGGGCCCCCTACGAGCAGTACTTC. This sequence encodes CASSSDPGTGAPYEQYF. The variable domain in full, with the rest retrieved from reference TRBV5-1 and TRBJ2-7, is KAGVTQTPRYLIKTRGQQVTLSCSPISGHRSVSWYQQTPGQGLQFLFEYFSETQRNKGNFPGRFSGRQFSNSRSEMNVSTLELGDSALYLCASSSDPGTGAPYEQYFGPGTRLTVT.

This clone turned up a few times. V gene TRBV5-6 combines with J gene TRBJ2-1; 10 bases line up with TRBD1. V dropped 2 bases and J dropped 4; count of bases not matched to a gene: 3. The CDR3 has 15 residues. Germline values: CDR1 SGHDT, CDR2 YYEEEE. Written as DNA, the CDR3 is TGTGCCAGCAGCTTTCGACAGGGGGCTTACAATGAGCAGTTCTTC. Encoded protein: CASSFRQGAYNEQFF.

This chain joins TRBV29-1 and TRBJ1-1, with TRBD1 identical over 7 bases. CDR1 and CDR2 from the germline V gene are SQVTM and ANQGSEA. This CDR3 is built from 12 residues. V trimming: 7 bases; J trimming: 5 bases; junction bases outside the gene matches: 7. The CDR3 is CSGGGTVTEAFF. CDR3 DNA sequence: TGCAGCGGGGGCGGGACAGTGACTGAAGCTTTCTTT. Combining the CDR3 with reference TRBV29-1 and TRBJ1-1 gives the whole variable domain SAVISQKPSRDICQRGTSLTIQCQVDSQVTMMFWYRQQPGQSLTLIATANQGSEATYESGFVIDKFPISRPNLTFSTLTVSNMSPEDSSIYLCSGGGTVTEAFFGQGTRLTVV.

The rearrangement links TRBV25-1 to TRBJ1-1; a possible D gene is TRBD1 (5 bases). The V end lost 6 bases, the J end lost 1 base, and 15 bases lay between the germline ends. The germline V gene has CDR1 MGHDK and CDR2 SYGVNS. CDR3 length: 15 residues. CDR3 DNA sequence: TGTGCCAGCAGGGGAGGGGCCGACGGGAACACTGAAGCTTTCTTT. It specifies CASRGGADGNTEAFF.

The rearrangement joins TRBV14 to TRBJ1-2, with 9 bases identical to TRBD1. This CDR3 has 14 amino acids. Losses at the gene ends were 4 bases for V and 7 bases for J; bases not matched to a gene: 7. CDR1 SGHDN and CDR2 FVKESK come from the germline V gene. The CDR3 sequence is CASSPPGQGGGYTF. Written as DNA, the CDR3 is TGTGCCAGCAGCCCCCCGGGACAGGGTGGTGGCTACACCTTC.

The rearrangement uses TRBV10-1 and TRBJ2-7, with D possibly matching TRBD1 (6 bases). V was clipped by 5 bases and J by 5 bases, with 16 bases between them. This CDR3 comprises 14 residues. CDR1 and CDR2 from the germline V gene are WNHNN and SYGVQD (reference sequence). The CDR3 spells CASSLQGRVDEQYF. The CDR3 coding sequence is TGCGCCAGCAGTCTACAGGGCCGGGTGGACGAGCAGTACTTC.

This clone was found a few times. The chain uses TRBV7-9 and TRBJ1-1; TRBD1 is a possible D gene (5 bases). This CDR3 spans 13 amino acids. CDR1 SEHNR and CDR2 FQNEAQ come from the germline V gene (reference sequence). Trimming removed 4 bases from V and 1 base from J, with 7 bases in between. In nucleotides, the CDR3 is TGTGCCAGCAGCTCGCAGGGGAACACTGAAGCTTTCTTT. It specifies CASSSQGNTEAFF. The full variable domain, completed using reference TRBV7-9 and TRBJ1-1, is DTGVSQNPRHKITKRGQNVTFRCDPISEHNRLYWYRQTLGQGPEFLTYFQNEAQLEKSRLLSDRFSAERPKGSFSTLEIQRTEQGDSAMYLCASSSQGNTEAFFGQGTRLTVV.

This sequence joins TRBV2 and TRBJ2-3, with D maybe TRBD2 (5 bases). Trimming left V 8 bases short and J 6 bases short, with 12 bases between. The CDR3 is 12 residues long. Germline CDR1 and CDR2: SNHLY and FYNNEI. The CDR3 protein is CASERPGDTQYF. The DNA for the CDR3 is TGTGCCAGCGAGCGGCCGGGGGATACGCAGTATTTT.

This rearrangement joins TRBV28 to TRBJ2-7; 9 nucleotides line up with TRBD1. The CDR3 contains 13 residues. The J segment lost 4 bases and the V segment lost 4 bases, leaving 2 bases of the junction unmatched. Germline V gene sequence: CDR1 MDHEN, CDR2 SYDVKM. The CDR3 here is CASSWGQGYEQYF. The CDR3 DNA is TGTGCCAGCAGTTGGGGACAGGGATACGAGCAGTACTTC.

The genes are TRBV6-5 and TRBJ1-1; D ambiguous. Germline CDR1 MNHEY, CDR2 SVGAGI. The V and J ends lost 0 bases and 1 base respectively, with 6 bases between them. The CDR3 sequence is 14 residues long. CDR3 in DNA: TGTGCCAGCAGTTACTCGTTGCGGAACACTGAAGCTTTCTTT. It yields the protein CASSYSLRNTEAFF.

The CDR3 is CASSGLAGGLHTYEQYF. For the CDR3, the DNA is TGTGCCAGCAGCGGACTAGCGGGAGGGTTACACACCTACGAGCAGTACTTC. The chain employs TRBV2 and TRBJ2-7, with 15 bases identical to TRBD2. The CDR3 is 17 amino acids. V gave up 6 bases and J gave up 2 bases; unmatched junction bases: 8. Germline V gives CDR1 SNHLY, CDR2 FYNNEI.

V and J are TRBV9 and TRBJ1-5; unclear D gene. This CDR3 spans 15 amino acids. CDR1 is SGDLS and CDR2 is YYNGEE in the germline V gene. V was shortened by 3 bases and J by 0 bases, with 10 bases between the two germline ends. Written as DNA, the CDR3 is TGTGCCAGCAGCGACGGTGATGATAGCAATCAGCCCCAGCATTTT. Its translation is CASSDGDDSNQPQHF.

The J gene is TRBJ2-7, the V gene TRBV5-4, with D possibly TRBD1 on 5 matching bases. This CDR3 is built from 15 residues. Deletions cut 0 bases from V and 2 bases from J, with 12 bases between. The germline CDR1 and CDR2 sequences are SGHNT and YYREEE (reference sequence). CDR3 nucleotide sequence: TGTGCCAGCAGCTTGGGGTGGCAGGGCACCTACGAGCAGTACTTC. This translates into CASSLGWQGTYEQYF.

V and J are TRBV5-4 and TRBJ1-1; D gene ambiguous. From germline, CDR1 is SGHNT and CDR2 YYREEE (reference sequence). V was pared by 0 bases and J by 4 bases, with 13 bases between. This CDR3 comprises 15 residues. Here the CDR3 DNA reads TGTGCCAGCAGCTTGGGATATCTTACCGGCACTGAAGCTTTCTTT. Translated, it gives CASSLGYLTGTEAFF.

The chain has TRBV19 and TRBJ1-1; D is undetermined. The germline gives CDR1 LNHDA, CDR2 SQIVND (reference sequence). The CDR3 contains 12 residues. The V gene lost 5 bases and the J gene lost 5 bases, with 9 bases spanning the gap. The CDR3 sequence is CASSWAGTEAFF. The CDR3 DNA reads TGTGCCAGTAGTTGGGCAGGTACTGAAGCTTTCTTT.